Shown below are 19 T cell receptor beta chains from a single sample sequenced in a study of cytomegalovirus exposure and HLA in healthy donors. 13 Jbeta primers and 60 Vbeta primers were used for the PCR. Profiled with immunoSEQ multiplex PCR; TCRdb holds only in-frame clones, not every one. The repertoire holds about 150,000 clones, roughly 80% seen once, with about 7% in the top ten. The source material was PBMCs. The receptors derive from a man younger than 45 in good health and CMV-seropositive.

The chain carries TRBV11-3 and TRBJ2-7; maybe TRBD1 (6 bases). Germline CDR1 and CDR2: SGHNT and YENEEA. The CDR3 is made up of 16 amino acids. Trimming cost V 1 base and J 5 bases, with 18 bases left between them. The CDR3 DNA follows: TGTGCCAGCAGCTTAGGTTTAGGGGGACCCTGGGACGAGCAGTACTTC. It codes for CASSLGLGGPWDEQYF.

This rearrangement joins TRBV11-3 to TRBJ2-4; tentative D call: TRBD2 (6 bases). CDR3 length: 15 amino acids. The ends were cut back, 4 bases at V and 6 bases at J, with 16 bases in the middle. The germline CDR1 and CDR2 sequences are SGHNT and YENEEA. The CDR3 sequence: CASSSRGGVGNIQYF. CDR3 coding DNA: TGTGCCAGCAGCTCGAGGGGAGGAGTGGGAAACATTCAGTACTTC.

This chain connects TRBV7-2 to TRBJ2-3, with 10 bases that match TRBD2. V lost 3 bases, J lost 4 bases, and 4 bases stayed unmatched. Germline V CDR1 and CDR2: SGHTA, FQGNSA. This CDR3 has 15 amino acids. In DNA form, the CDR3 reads TGTGCCAGCAGCTTTAGCCTAGCGGGAGCAGATACGCAGTATTTT. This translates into CASSFSLAGADTQYF.

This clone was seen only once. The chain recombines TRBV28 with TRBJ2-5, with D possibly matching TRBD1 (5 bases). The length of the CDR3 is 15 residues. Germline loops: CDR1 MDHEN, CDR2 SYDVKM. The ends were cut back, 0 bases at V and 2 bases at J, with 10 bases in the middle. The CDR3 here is CASSLWGRDQETQYF. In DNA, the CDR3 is TGTGCCAGCAGTTTATGGGGGCGAGATCAAGAGACCCAGTACTTC.

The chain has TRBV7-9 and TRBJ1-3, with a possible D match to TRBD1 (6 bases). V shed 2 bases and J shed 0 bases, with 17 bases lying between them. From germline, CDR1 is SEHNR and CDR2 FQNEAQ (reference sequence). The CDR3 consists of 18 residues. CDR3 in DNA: TGTGCCAGCAGCTTAACAGGGTCGAGCTACTCCTCTGGAAACACCATATATTTT. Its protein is CASSLTGSSYSSGNTIYF.

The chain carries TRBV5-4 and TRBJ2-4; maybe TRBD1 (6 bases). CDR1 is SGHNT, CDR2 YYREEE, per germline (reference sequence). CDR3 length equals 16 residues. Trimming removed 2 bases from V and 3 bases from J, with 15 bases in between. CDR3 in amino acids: CASSLQGMSDKNIQYF. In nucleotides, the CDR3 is TGTGCCAGCAGCTTACAGGGTATGTCAGACAAAAACATTCAGTACTTC.

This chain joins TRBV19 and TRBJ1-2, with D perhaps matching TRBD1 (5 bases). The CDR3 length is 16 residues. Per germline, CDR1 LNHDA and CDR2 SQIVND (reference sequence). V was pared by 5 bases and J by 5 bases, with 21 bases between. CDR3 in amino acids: CASSAAAGTAGYGYTF. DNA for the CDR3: TGTGCCAGTAGTGCCGCCGCGGGGACGGCAGGATATGGCTACACCTTC.

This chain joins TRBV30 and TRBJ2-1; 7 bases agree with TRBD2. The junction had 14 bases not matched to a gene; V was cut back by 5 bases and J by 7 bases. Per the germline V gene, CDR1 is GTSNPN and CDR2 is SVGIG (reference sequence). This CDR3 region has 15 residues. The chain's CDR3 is CAWLTSAGVWNEQFF. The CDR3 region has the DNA TGTGCCTGGCTGACGTCGGCGGGAGTGTGGAATGAGCAGTTCTTC.

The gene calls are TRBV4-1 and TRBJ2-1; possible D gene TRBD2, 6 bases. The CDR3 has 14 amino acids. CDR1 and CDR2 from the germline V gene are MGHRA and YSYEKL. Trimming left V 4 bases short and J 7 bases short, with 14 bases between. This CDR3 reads CASSPGTPGNEQFF. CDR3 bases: TGCGCCAGCAGCCCCGGGACTCCAGGGAATGAGCAGTTCTTC.

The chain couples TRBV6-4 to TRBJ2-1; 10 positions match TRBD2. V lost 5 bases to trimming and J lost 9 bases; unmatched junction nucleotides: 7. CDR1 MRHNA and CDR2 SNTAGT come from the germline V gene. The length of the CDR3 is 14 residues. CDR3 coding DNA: TGTGCCAGCAGTAACAGCGGGGGGGCCGGTGAGCAGTTCTTC. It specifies CASSNSGGAGEQFF.

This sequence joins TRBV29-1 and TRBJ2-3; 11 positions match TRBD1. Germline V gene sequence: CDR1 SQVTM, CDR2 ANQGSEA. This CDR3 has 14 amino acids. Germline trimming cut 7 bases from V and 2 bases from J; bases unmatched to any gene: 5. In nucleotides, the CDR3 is TGCAGCGCCGGACAGGGGGCTCCCACAGATACGCAGTATTTT. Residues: CSAGQGAPTDTQYF.

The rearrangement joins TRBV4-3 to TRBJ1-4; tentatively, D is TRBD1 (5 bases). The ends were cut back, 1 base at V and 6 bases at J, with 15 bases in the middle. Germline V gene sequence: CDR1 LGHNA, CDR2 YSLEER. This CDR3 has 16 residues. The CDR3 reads CASSQVSSRVDEKLFF. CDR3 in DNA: TGCGCCAGCAGCCAAGTCTCTTCCAGGGTGGATGAAAAACTGTTTTTT.

This chain's CDR3 is CSVEAGWVGEAFF. For the CDR3, the DNA is TGCAGCGTTGAAGCAGGTTGGGTCGGTGAAGCTTTCTTT. This chain links TRBV29-1 with TRBJ1-1, with D unresolved. The V and J ends lost 1 base and 7 bases respectively, with 13 bases between them. The germline gives CDR1 SQVTM, CDR2 ANQGSEA. The CDR3 is made up of 13 amino acids.

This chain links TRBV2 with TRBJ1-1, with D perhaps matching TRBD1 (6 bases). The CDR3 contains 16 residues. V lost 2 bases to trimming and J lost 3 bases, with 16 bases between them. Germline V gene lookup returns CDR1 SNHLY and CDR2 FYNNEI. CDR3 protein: CASSESAGGADTEAFF. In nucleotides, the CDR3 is TGTGCCAGCAGTGAATCCGCGGGGGGCGCGGACACTGAAGCTTTCTTT.

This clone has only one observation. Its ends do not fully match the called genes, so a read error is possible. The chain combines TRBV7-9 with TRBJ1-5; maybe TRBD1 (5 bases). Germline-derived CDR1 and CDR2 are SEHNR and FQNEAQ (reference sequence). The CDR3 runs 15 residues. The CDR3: CSSSSHQGLGQPQHF. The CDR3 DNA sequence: TGTTCCAGCAGCTCTCATCAGGGTTTGGGGCAGCCCCAGCATTTT.

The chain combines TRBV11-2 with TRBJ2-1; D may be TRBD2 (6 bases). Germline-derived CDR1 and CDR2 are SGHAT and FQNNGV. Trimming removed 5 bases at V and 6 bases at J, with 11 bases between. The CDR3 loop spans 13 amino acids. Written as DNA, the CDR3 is TGTGCCAGCAGCGGGGGGTCGGGCAATGAGCAGTTCTTC. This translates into CASSGGSGNEQFF.

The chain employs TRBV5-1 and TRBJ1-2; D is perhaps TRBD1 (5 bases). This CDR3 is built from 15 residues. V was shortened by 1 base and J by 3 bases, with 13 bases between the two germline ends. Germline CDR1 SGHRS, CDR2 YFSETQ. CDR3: CASSLPGRVYYGYTF. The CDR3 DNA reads TGCGCCAGCAGCTTGCCTGGCAGGGTTTACTATGGCTACACCTTC.

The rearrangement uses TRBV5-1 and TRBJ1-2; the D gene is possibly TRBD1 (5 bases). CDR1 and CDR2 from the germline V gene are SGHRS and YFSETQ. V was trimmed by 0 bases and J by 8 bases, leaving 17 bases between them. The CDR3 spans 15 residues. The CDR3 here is CASSLVLGAREGYTF. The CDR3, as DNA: TGCGCCAGCAGCTTGGTTTTAGGGGCTCGAGAGGGCTACACCTTC.

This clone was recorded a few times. The CDR3 sequence: CASTESGGNQPQHF. The CDR3, as DNA: TGTGCCAGCACCGAGTCAGGGGGCAATCAGCCCCAGCATTTT. This chain links TRBV6-1 with TRBJ1-5; possibly TRBD1 for D (6 bases). Germline V gene lookup returns CDR1 MNHNS and CDR2 SASEGT. CDR3 length: 14 residues. V was shortened by 7 bases and J by 2 bases, with 12 bases between the two germline ends.